This T cell receptor (beta chain) derives from a study of blood T cells in healthy people across ages. The germline V gene has CDR1 MNHEY and CDR2 SVGEGT. The CDR3 contains 15 residues. Germline trimming cut 5 bases from V and 6 bases from J; bases unmatched to any gene: 8. A second PCR of 7 to 11 cycles used a sample-barcoded 5' primer and a J-beta primer mix. Sequencing recovered at least 3 million CDR3-containing paired-end reads from each sample. MiXCR, run by TCRdb on the 5' RACE reads, gives a single entry per CDR3 protein. The sample contains 780,000 or so distinct CDR3 sequences, roughly 25% of which appear only once. The same data also contributed to another study, on T cells of mothers and their children. That study reports: Per mother, over 9.5 million TCR beta CDR3 reads were obtained; per child, approximately 3 million. A slight, non-significant increase in overlap was found for related mother-child pairs relative to unrelated pairs.

Material for sequencing was blood. This TCR derives from a boy between 5 and 17 years old in good health. This rearrangement joins TRBV6-2 or TRBV6-3 to TRBJ2-2; TRBD1 aligns across 8 bases. The CDR3, as DNA: TGTGCCAGCAGTGACCCAGGGGGCGGTGCCGGGGAGCTGTTTTTT. Its translation is CASSDPGGGAGELFF.